The rows below give T cell receptor beta chains drawn from one sample of a study of T cell changes during pregnancy in multiple sclerosis. Sequencing was performed with immunoSEQ multiplex PCR; in TCRdb, only in-frame clones are kept and a portion is missing. Among under 150,000 clones, less than 97% were seen once, and the ten largest hold 0.4% to 0.5%. Specimen: peripheral blood, collected after pregnancy. These receptors came from a female donor with multiple sclerosis, enrolled in a pregnancy study. Each CDR3 is given with its conserved first and last residue. The order of the fields is D gene, clone size, V gene, J gene, CDR3 protein, CDR3 DNA. The D gene is left open where the match is weak. Clone size is shown for a subset of rows, as once, few, many or a class of expanded clone.

-	-	TRBV30	TRBJ2-1	CAWSGDTGEQFF	TGTGCCTGGAGTGGGGACACGGGTGAGCAGTTCTTC
TRBD1	-	TRBV2	TRBJ2-7	CASSENRGVYEQYF	TGTGCCAGCAGTGAAAACAGGGGGGTCTACGAGCAGTACTTC
-	-	TRBV7-7	TRBJ2-7	CASSPELRNHSYEQYF	TGTGCTAGCAGCCCAGAGCTCAGGAACCACTCCTACGAGCAGTACTTC
-	-	TRBV14	TRBJ2-7	CASSQALARYEQYF	TGTGCCAGCAGCCAAGCACTAGCCCGCTACGAGCAGTACTTC
-	-	TRBV5-6	TRBJ1-2	CASTPLTGLDGYTF	TGTGCCAGCACCCCGCTCACAGGGTTGGATGGCTACACCTTC
-	once	TRBV5-6	TRBJ2-2	CASSSVEGATGELFF	TGTGCCAGCAGCTCGGTGGAGGGTGCGACCGGGGAGCTGTTTTTT
-	-	TRBV10-3	TRBJ1-1	CAISVRGMNTEAFF	TGTGCCATCAGTGTGAGAGGTATGAATACTGAAGCTTTCTTT
TRBD2	-	TRBV30	TRBJ2-7	CAWSPRGWSEQYF	TGTGCCTGGAGCCCGCGGGGGTGGAGCGAGCAGTACTTC
TRBD1	-	TRBV4-3	TRBJ2-7	CASSQEGQGSGEQYF	TGCGCCAGCAGCCAAGAAGGACAGGGAAGCGGCGAGCAGTACTTC
-	-	TRBV13	TRBJ2-3	CASSPGSGGADTQYF	TGTGCCAGCAGCCCTGGTAGCGGAGGGGCAGATACGCAGTATTTT
-	-	TRBV11-2	TRBJ2-7	CASSLTGSSYEQYF	TGTGCCAGCAGCCTAACAGGGTCCAGCTACGAGCAGTACTTC
-	few	TRBV23-1	TRBJ1-1	CASSPLEDYSTEAFF	TGCGCCAGCAGTCCTCTCGAGGACTATTCCACTGAAGCTTTCTTT
TRBD1	-	TRBV28	TRBJ2-2	CASPDRDRGVETGELFF	TGTGCCAGCCCTGACCGGGACAGGGGTGTTGAGACCGGGGAGCTGTTTTTT
-	few	TRBV19	TRBJ2-2	CASSRGIAGELFF	TGTGCCAGTTCCAGGGGTATAGCCGGGGAGCTGTTTTTT
-	-	TRBV5-4	TRBJ1-5	CASSVQGRTDQPQHF	TGTGCCAGCAGCGTGCAAGGACGGACTGATCAGCCCCAGCATTTT
-	-	TRBV27	TRBJ2-7	CASSKQTDSYEQYF	TGTGCCAGCAGCAAGCAGACAGACTCCTACGAGCAGTACTTC
TRBD1	-	TRBV7-2	TRBJ1-3	CASSLASGRGSAGNTIYF	TGTGCCAGCAGCTTAGCGTCGGGCAGGGGGTCAGCTGGAAACACCATATATTTT
TRBD1	-	TRBV28	TRBJ1-1	CASSPVYRGTEAFF	TGTGCCAGCAGCCCAGTTTACAGGGGCACTGAAGCTTTCTTT
-	-	TRBV4-1	TRBJ1-2	CASSQDQGTGYGYTF	TGCGCCAGCAGCCAAGACCAGGGGACCGGATATGGCTACACCTTC
-	-	TRBV25-1	TRBJ2-3	CASRLQGGRTDTQYF	TGTGCCAGCAGACTACAGGGGGGGAGGACAGATACGCAGTATTTT
-	-	TRBV18	TRBJ1-1	CASSPTTMNTEAFF	TGTGCCAGCTCCCCCACAACTATGAACACTGAAGCTTTCTTT
-	-	TRBV29-1	TRBJ1-3	CSVVLSGGNTIYF	TGCAGCGTTGTTCTATCCGGTGGAAACACCATATATTTT
TRBD1	-	TRBV28	TRBJ2-7	CASTPGGSYEQYF	TGTGCCAGCACTCCAGGGGGCTCCTACGAGCAGTACTTC
-	-	TRBV6-5	TRBJ2-5	CASSYTERGQETQYF	TGTGCCAGCAGTTACACAGAAAGGGGGCAAGAGACCCAGTACTTC
-	-	TRBV7-8	TRBJ2-7	CASSLRRESYEQYF	TGTGCCAGCAGCTTAAGGAGGGAGTCCTACGAGCAGTACTTC
TRBD1	-	TRBV13	TRBJ2-7	CASRSDRESSYEQYF	TGTGCCAGCAGGTCAGACAGGGAAAGCTCCTACGAGCAGTACTTC
TRBD1	-	TRBV2	TRBJ1-2	CASSGGQGNYGYTF	TGTGCCAGCAGTGGCGGACAGGGGAACTATGGCTACACCTTC
-	-	TRBV13	TRBJ2-7	CASRERGGHYEQYF	TGTGCCAGCAGAGAACGAGGTGGTCACTACGAGCAGTACTTC
TRBD2	-	TRBV28	TRBJ2-1	CASSRSPGLAGVGQFF	TGTGCCAGCAGCCGAAGCCCGGGACTAGCGGGAGTAGGGCAGTTCTTC
-	-	TRBV28	TRBJ1-5	CASSISGSNQPQHF	TGTGCCAGCAGTATTTCGGGGAGCAATCAGCCCCAGCATTTT
TRBD2	-	TRBV5-1	TRBJ2-7	CASSSRLAGGSEQYF	TGCGCCAGCAGCTCGAGACTAGCGGGAGGGAGCGAGCAGTACTTC
-	-	TRBV5-4	TRBJ1-1	CASSLVPQGLAEAFF	TGTGCCAGCAGCTTGGTGCCACAGGGCTTGGCTGAAGCTTTCTTT
TRBD1	-	TRBV2	TRBJ1-2	CASLKSMLDRDDYGYTF	TGTGCCAGCCTGAAGAGCATGCTCGACAGGGACGACTATGGCTACACCTTC
TRBD2	-	TRBV28	TRBJ2-3	CASSNLAGSVADTQYF	TGTGCCAGCAGTAACCTAGCGGGAAGTGTGGCAGATACGCAGTATTTT
TRBD1	-	TRBV11-2	TRBJ1-1	CASSHSPRGPEAFF	TGTGCCAGCAGCCACTCTCCCAGGGGGCCTGAAGCTTTCTTT
TRBD1	-	TRBV30	TRBJ1-1	CAWSGTGNTEAFF	TGTGCCTGGAGTGGGACAGGGAACACTGAAGCTTTCTTT
-	-	TRBV7-9	TRBJ1-1	CASSPWSVTEAFF	TGTGCCAGCAGCCCCTGGTCGGTCACTGAAGCTTTCTTT
-	-	TRBV11-1	TRBJ2-7	CASSLRGGAGEQYF	TGTGCCAGCAGCTTGAGAGGGGGCGCGGGGGAGCAGTACTTC
-	-	TRBV7-9	TRBJ2-2	CASSLAFRSGELFF	TGTGCCAGCAGCTTAGCGTTCAGGTCTGGGGAGCTGTTTTTT
TRBD2	-	TRBV5-1	TRBJ2-4	CASSPRAGRDNIQYF	TGCGCCAGCAGCCCTAGGGCAGGGAGGGACAACATTCAGTACTTC
-	-	TRBV9	TRBJ2-4	CASSSAGAQNIQYF	TGTGCCAGCAGCTCCGCAGGGGCACAAAACATTCAGTACTTC
-	-	TRBV28	TRBJ2-7	CASRTPDSPYEQYF	TGTGCCAGCAGGACCCCCGACTCCCCCTACGAGCAGTACTTC
-	-	TRBV5-6	TRBJ1-2	CASSLERQGPRSGYTF	TGTGCCAGCAGCTTGGAGAGGCAGGGCCCGCGATCAGGCTACACCTTC
TRBD2	-	TRBV18	TRBJ2-7	CASSLSGSFYEQYF	TGTGCCAGCTCACTTAGCGGGAGTTTCTACGAGCAGTACTTC
TRBD2	-	TRBV5-1	TRBJ2-3	CASSEPSGRAGDTQYF	TGCGCCAGCAGCGAGCCTAGCGGGAGGGCGGGGGATACGCAGTATTTT
TRBD2	-	TRBV5-4	TRBJ2-1	CASSSGLADTPPQFF	TGTGCCAGCAGCTCAGGACTAGCGGACACTCCTCCGCAGTTCTTC
-	-	TRBV5-1	TRBJ1-1	CASSLAVNTEAFF	TGCGCCAGCAGCTTGGCGGTAAACACTGAAGCTTTCTTT
TRBD1	once	TRBV5-6	TRBJ1-1	CASSITGVTEAFF	TGTGCCAGCAGCATTACAGGGGTCACTGAAGCTTTCTTT
-	-	TRBV7-6	TRBJ2-7	CASSLGGLREQYF	TGTGCCAGCAGCTTAGGGGGGCTGAGGGAGCAGTACTTC
TRBD1	-	TRBV5-1	TRBJ2-7	CASSTGTGGLPTYEQYF	TGCGCCAGCAGCACTGGGACAGGGGGCCTTCCCACCTACGAGCAGTACTTC
-	-	TRBV5-1	TRBJ1-1	CASSLKLQGHTEAFF	TGCGCCAGCAGCTTGAAGCTCCAGGGCCATACTGAAGCTTTCTTT
-	-	TRBV5-1	TRBJ2-3	CASRLQASTDTQYF	TGCGCCAGCAGACTGCAGGCTAGCACAGATACGCAGTATTTT
TRBD1	-	TRBV18	TRBJ1-2	CASSPVDRGTYGYTF	TGTGCCAGCTCACCGGTAGACAGGGGGACCTATGGCTACACCTTC
TRBD1	-	TRBV6-5	TRBJ1-2	CASRGQVLAGYTF	TGTGCCAGCAGGGGACAGGTTCTTGCTGGCTACACCTTC
TRBD1	once	TRBV28	TRBJ1-2	CASSLDSLAGGNYGYTF	TGTGCCAGCAGTTTAGATAGCCTGGCAGGGGGAAACTATGGCTACACCTTC
TRBD2	-	TRBV5-1	TRBJ2-3	CASSFGTSGRWGRTDTQYF	TGCGCCAGCAGCTTTGGGACTAGCGGGAGATGGGGTCGGACAGATACGCAGTATTTT
TRBD2	-	TRBV4-3	TRBJ2-7	CASSRASGSYEQYF	TGCGCCAGCAGTCGGGCTAGCGGGAGCTACGAGCAGTACTTC